The 27 T cell receptor beta chains presented below share a single source sample, sequenced in a study of blood T cell repertoires in COVID-19 (dated by TCRdb to the early 2020s). To prepare the library, the immunoSEQ multiplex PCR assay was applied. This immuneACCESS table, as held by TCRdb, lists in-frame sequences with V and J called but not all clones. Of the missing ones, under half trace to an unresolved V gene in checked studies; the others have no known cause. This sample comprises tens of thousands of clones, over 75% of them detected only once. Jointly, the top ten make up about 13% of the sample. Sequencing was carried out using peripheral blood. These receptors all stem from a human donor with active COVID-19. The donor label of this sample is uncertain.

The gene calls are TRBV6-5 and TRBJ2-7; 9 bases match TRBD2. Trimming cost V 5 bases and J 3 bases; bases outside gene matches: 5. CDR1 and CDR2 from the germline V gene are MNHEY and SVGAGI. The CDR3 is 14 residues long. The CDR3 here is CASSRGLAIYEQYF. CDR3 nucleotide sequence: TGTGCCAGCAGTCGCGGACTAGCGATCTACGAGCAGTACTTC.

The chain joins TRBV6-5 to TRBJ2-1; D possibly corresponds to TRBD1 (6 bases). The V end was cut by 6 bases, the J end by 4 bases, with 16 bases between. This CDR3 contains 15 residues. Per germline, CDR1 MNHEY and CDR2 SVGAGI. The CDR3, as DNA: TGTGCCAGCAGGCTTTACAGGGTCCCGTACAATGAGCAGTTCTTC. Its translation: CASRLYRVPYNEQFF.

The chain combines TRBV7-9 with TRBJ1-4, with D possibly being TRBD1 (5 bases). The ends were cut back, 6 bases at V and 7 bases at J, with 18 bases in the middle. The germline CDR1 and CDR2 sequences are SEHNR and FQNEAQ (reference sequence). The CDR3 is made up of 15 amino acids. The CDR3 DNA reads as TGTGCCAGCAGATTACACGGGGGGAGCGGTGAAAAACTGTTTTTT. It translates to CASRLHGGSGEKLFF.

This sequence joins TRBV2 and TRBJ2-7, with D possibly being TRBD2 (5 bases). CDR1 and CDR2 from the germline V gene are SNHLY and FYNNEI. V shed 7 bases and J shed 6 bases, with 19 bases lying between them. The CDR3 runs to 14 residues. The CDR3 nucleotides are TGTGCCAGCACCAGAAATTTACTAGTTTCCGAGCAGTACTTC. Amino acids: CASTRNLLVSEQYF.

CDR3 nucleotides: TGCGCCAGCAGCTTGAAAGGGGGACCCATGTCCGCAGATACGCAGTATTTT. As protein: CASSLKGGPMSADTQYF. V is TRBV5-1 and J is TRBJ2-3; weak D call: TRBD1 (6 bases). The germline CDR1 and CDR2 sequences are SGHRS and YFSETQ. The CDR3 runs 17 residues. The ends were cut back, 1 base at V and 4 bases at J, with 19 bases in the middle.

This clone was counted a single time. This chain links TRBV7-9 with TRBJ2-7; perhaps TRBD2 as D (7 bases). Trimming removed 7 bases from V and 6 bases from J, with 13 bases in between. This CDR3 contains 12 residues. CDR1 and CDR2 (germline): SEHNR, FQNEAQ (reference sequence). The CDR3 region has the DNA TGTGCCAGCACCCCTGGGGGGGCCGAGCAGTACTTC. Amino acids: CASTPGGAEQYF.

The chain carries TRBV27 and TRBJ2-5; 7 bases line up with TRBD1. Looked up from germline, CDR1 is MNHEY and CDR2 is SMNVEV (reference sequence). Losses at the gene ends were 2 bases for V and 5 bases for J; bases not matched to a gene: 5. CDR3 length: 14 amino acids. The CDR3 DNA reads as TGTGCCAGCAGTTTACTACAGGGGTTGGAGACCCAGTACTTC. It is translated as CASSLLQGLETQYF.

The chain combines TRBV29-1 with TRBJ2-3; 8 bases agree with TRBD1. The length of the CDR3 is 12 residues. In germline, CDR1 is SQVTM, CDR2 ANQGSEA. The V segment lost 4 bases and the J segment 4 bases; nucleotides outside the gene matches: 1. The CDR3 nucleotides are TGCAGCGTTGTGACAGGGGCAGATACGCAGTATTTT. It is translated as CSVVTGADTQYF.

V usage is TRBV19 and J usage is TRBJ2-1; maybe TRBD1 (5 bases). Trimming left V 6 bases short and J 1 base short, with 13 bases between. The CDR3 is 15 residues long. From germline, CDR1 is LNHDA and CDR2 SQIVND (reference sequence). Here the CDR3 reads CASRPTVLSYNEQFF. CDR3 bases: TGTGCCAGTAGACCGACAGTGCTGTCCTACAATGAGCAGTTCTTC.

This clone was seen a few times. The rearrangement uses TRBV2 and TRBJ2-7; 13 nucleotides line up with TRBD2. Germline CDR1 and CDR2: SNHLY and FYNNEI. The V gene end was trimmed by 7 bases and the J gene end by 6 bases; junction bases not matched to a gene: 9. The CDR3 extends over 15 amino acids. The CDR3 nucleotides read TGTGCCAGCAAAGGGACTAGCGGGGCTCCCTTCGAGCAGTACTTC. Amino acids: CASKGTSGAPFEQYF.

This clone has only one observation. The CDR3, as DNA: TGCGCCAGCAGTGAGTCCACAAGGACAGGGGAAAGAGGCTACACCTTC. This gives the protein CASSESTRTGERGYTF. V usage is TRBV10-2 and J usage is TRBJ1-2; 9 nucleotides line up with TRBD1. The CDR3 runs to 16 residues. With V trimmed by 0 bases and J by 8 bases, 10 bases remained unmatched. Germline-derived CDR1 and CDR2 are WSHSY and SAAADI.

This clone was detected once. V gene TRBV9 combines with J gene TRBJ1-2; the D gene is possibly TRBD1 (5 bases). CDR3 length equals 14 residues. Looked up from germline, CDR1 is SGDLS and CDR2 is YYNGEE. Trimming took off 4 bases at V and 5 bases at J, with 15 bases between the two ends. Here the CDR3 reads CASSPTTDQYGYTF. The CDR3 nucleotides are TGTGCCAGCAGCCCGACGACAGACCAATATGGCTACACCTTC.

V and J are TRBV28 and TRBJ2-2, with 12 bases fitting TRBD1. The germline V gene encodes CDR1 MDHEN and CDR2 SYDVKM. This CDR3 comprises 17 residues. V gave up 6 bases and J gave up 4 bases; unmatched junction bases: 9. This chain's CDR3 is CASSPPGQGAVTGELFF. The CDR3 coding sequence is TGTGCCAGCAGCCCTCCGGGACAGGGGGCTGTCACCGGGGAGCTGTTTTTT.

The chain recombines TRBV4-3 with TRBJ1-5, with TRBD1 as a possible D gene (5 bases). This CDR3 has 15 residues. Germline CDR1 LGHNA, CDR2 YSLEER. The germline V and J ends were trimmed by 0 bases and 2 bases, with 8 bases remaining between them. CDR3 DNA sequence: TGCGCCAGCAGCCAAGATCAGGGTGGCAATCAGCCCCAGCATTTT. Protein: CASSQDQGGNQPQHF.

The rearrangement joins TRBV16 to TRBJ1-6; D is possibly TRBD1 (5 bases). Deletions cut 4 bases from V and 9 bases from J, with 13 bases between. The CDR3 has 14 amino acids. CDR1 KGHSY and CDR2 FQNENV come from the germline V gene. The CDR3 loop reads CASSLNRPGSPLHF. The DNA for the CDR3 is TGTGCCAGCAGCCTTAACAGGCCAGGTTCACCCCTCCACTTT. Supplemented by reference TRBV16 and TRBJ1-6, the full variable domain reads GEEVAQTPKHLVRGEGQKAKLYCAPIKGHSYVFWYQQVLKNEFKFLISFQNENVFDETGMPKERFSAKCLPNSPCSLEIQATKLEDSAVYFCASSLNRPGSPLHFGNGTRLTVT.

This clone has just a few counts. The J gene is TRBJ2-1, the V gene TRBV5-5, with 7 bases that match TRBD1. There are 15 residues in the CDR3. V gave up 3 bases and J gave up 4 bases; unmatched junction bases: 7. Germline CDR1 reads SGHKS; CDR2 reads YYEKEE (reference sequence). The CDR3 bases are TGTGCCAGCAGCTGGCAACAGGGGCGATACAATGAGCAGTTCTTC. As protein: CASSWQQGRYNEQFF.

The CDR3 DNA reads TGTGCCAGCAGCTTAGATCACCAGAGCAATCAGCCCCAGCATTTT. Translation gives CASSLDHQSNQPQHF. The chain couples TRBV11-2 to TRBJ1-5; no clear D. Deletions cut 0 bases from V and 1 base from J, with 7 bases between. Germline loops: CDR1 SGHAT, CDR2 FQNNGV. The CDR3 contains 15 residues.

The J gene is TRBJ2-1, the V gene TRBV2; 7 nucleotides line up with TRBD1. CDR3 length equals 13 residues. Germline lookup yields CDR1 SNHLY and CDR2 FYNNEI. V lost 7 bases to trimming and J lost 5 bases; unmatched junction nucleotides: 5. The CDR3 DNA is TGTGCCAGCATGATCGACAGGGACAATGAGCAGTTCTTC. It specifies CASMIDRDNEQFF.

The table lists this clone with a count of one. The rearrangement uses TRBV18 and TRBJ1-6; unclear D gene. Germline assignment: CDR1 KGHSH and CDR2 LQKENI. With 4 bases removed from V and 9 bases from J, the gap between germline ends came to 13 bases. The CDR3 is made up of 14 amino acids. The CDR3 spells CASSLTSEGSPLHF. The CDR3 bases are TGTGCCAGCTCACTAACGAGTGAGGGTTCACCCCTCCACTTT. The entire variable domain, with the rest obtained from reference TRBV18 and TRBJ1-6, is as follows: NAGVMQNPRHLVRRRGQEARLRCSPMKGHSHVYWYRQLPEEGLKFMVYLQKENIIDESGMPKERFSAEFPKEGPSILRIQQVVRGDSAAYFCASSLTSEGSPLHFGNGTRLTVT.

The chain is built from TRBV10-1 and TRBJ1-1; tentatively, D is TRBD1 (6 bases). V was clipped by 10 bases and J by 2 bases, with 14 bases between them. The CDR3 has 13 amino acids. CDR1 is WNHNN and CDR2 is SYGVQD in the germline V gene (reference sequence). This CDR3 is CATRQDHNTEAFF. CDR3 coding DNA: TGCGCCACCCGACAGGACCACAACACTGAAGCTTTCTTT.

This clone appeared a single time. The gene calls are TRBV4-1 and TRBJ2-3, with 7 nucleotides matching TRBD1. Germline V gene data show CDR1 as MGHRA and CDR2 as YSYEKL. V gave up 5 bases and J gave up 0 bases; unmatched junction bases: 5. The CDR3 totals 15 residues. CDR3 protein: CASSETGYSTDTQYF. CDR3 in DNA: TGCGCCAGCAGCGAGACAGGGTACAGCACAGATACGCAGTATTTT.

The chain uses TRBV11-3 and TRBJ1-4; the D is unclear. V lost 2 bases and J lost 7, with 8 bases in between. Germline-derived CDR1 and CDR2 are SGHNT and YENEEA. The length of the CDR3 is 13 residues. For the CDR3, the DNA is TGTGCCAGCAGCTTATTTGCAGGTGAAAAACTGTTTTTT. This codes for CASSLFAGEKLFF. Variable domain in full (rest from reference TRBV11-3 and TRBJ1-4): EAGVVQSPRYKIIEKKQPVAFWCNPISGHNTLYWYLQNLGQGPELLIRYENEEAVDDSQLPKDRFSAERLKGVDSTLKIQPAELGDSAVYLCASSLFAGEKLFFGSGTQLSVL.

The chain links TRBV2 to TRBJ2-2; D may be TRBD1 (5 bases). The CDR3 contains 13 residues. Germline CDR1 and CDR2: SNHLY and FYNNEI. V lost 3 bases and J 5 bases, leaving 7 bases between the germline ends. The CDR3 here is CASSEPGTGELFF. The CDR3 DNA reads TGTGCCAGCAGTGAGCCAGGGACCGGGGAGCTGTTTTTT.

The V and J genes are TRBV28 and TRBJ1-2; tentative D call: TRBD1 (5 bases). CDR3 length: 15 amino acids. The germline V gene encodes CDR1 MDHEN and CDR2 SYDVKM. With 4 bases removed from V and 2 bases from J, the gap between germline ends came to 14 bases. The CDR3 is CASSSTGGGNYGYTF. Here the CDR3 DNA reads TGTGCCAGCAGTTCCACCGGGGGGGGAAACTATGGCTACACCTTC.

The CDR3 spells CSARWAYGYTF. The CDR3 nucleotides are TGCAGTGCTAGGTGGGCATATGGCTACACCTTC. This chain links TRBV20-1 with TRBJ1-2; the D is unclear. Trimming shortened V by 3 bases and J by 5 bases, and 7 bases separated the two germline ends. The germline V gene has CDR1 DFQATT and CDR2 SNEGSKA (reference sequence). The CDR3 covers 11 residues.

This rearrangement joins TRBV19 to TRBJ2-3, with 7 positions matching TRBD1. This CDR3 comprises 14 residues. J lost 2 bases, V lost 3 bases, and 2 bases had no gene match. Germline CDR1 LNHDA, CDR2 SQIVND (reference sequence). The CDR3 is CASSMTGYTDTQYF. The DNA of the CDR3 is TGTGCCAGTAGTATGACAGGGTACACAGATACGCAGTATTTT.

This clone showed up just once. CDR3 protein: CASSLEPGSGGELFF. The CDR3, as DNA: TGCGCCAGCAGCTTGGAGCCGGGATCGGGCGGGGAGCTGTTTTTT. The chain joins TRBV5-1 to TRBJ2-2; the D gene is possibly TRBD2 (5 bases). Per the germline V gene, CDR1 is SGHRS and CDR2 is YFSETQ. The CDR3 has 15 amino acids. V was pared by 0 bases and J by 7 bases, with 13 bases between.